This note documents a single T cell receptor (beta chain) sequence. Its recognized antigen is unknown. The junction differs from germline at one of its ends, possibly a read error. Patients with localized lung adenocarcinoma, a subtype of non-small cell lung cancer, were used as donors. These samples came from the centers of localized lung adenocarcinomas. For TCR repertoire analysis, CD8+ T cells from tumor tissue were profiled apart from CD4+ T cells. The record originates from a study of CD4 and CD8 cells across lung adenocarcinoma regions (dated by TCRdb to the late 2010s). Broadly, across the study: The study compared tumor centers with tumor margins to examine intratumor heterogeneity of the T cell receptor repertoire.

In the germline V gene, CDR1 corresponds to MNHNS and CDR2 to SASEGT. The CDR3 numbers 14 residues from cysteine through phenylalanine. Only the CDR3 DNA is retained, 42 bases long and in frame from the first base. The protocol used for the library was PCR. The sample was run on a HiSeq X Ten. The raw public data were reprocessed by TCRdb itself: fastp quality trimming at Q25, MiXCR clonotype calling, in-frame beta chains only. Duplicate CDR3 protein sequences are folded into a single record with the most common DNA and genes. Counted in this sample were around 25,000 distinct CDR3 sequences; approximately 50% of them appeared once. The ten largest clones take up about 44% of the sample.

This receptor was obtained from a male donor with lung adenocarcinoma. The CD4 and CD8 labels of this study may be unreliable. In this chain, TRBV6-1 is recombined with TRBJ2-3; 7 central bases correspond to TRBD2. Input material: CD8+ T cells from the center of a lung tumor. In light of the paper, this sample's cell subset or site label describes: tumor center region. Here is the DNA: TGTGCGAGCAGAGGGGCGGGAGACCAAGAGACGCAGTACTTT. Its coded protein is CASRGAGDQETQYF.